Listed here is a single T cell receptor beta chain. Its antigen remains unidentified. This CDR3 spans 17 amino acids. Germline loops: CDR1 SEHNR, CDR2 FQNEAQ (reference sequence). V lost 5 bases, J lost 3 bases, and 13 bases stayed unmatched. This entry is derived from a study of graft-versus-host responses after intestinal transplantation. Whole-study context: All recipients were given anti-thymocyte globulin induction, and tacrolimus and steroids were then administered for around three years.

Libraries were prepared by immunoSEQ multiplex PCR; TCRdb keeps only in-frame clonotypes and omits some of them. The repertoire has over 90,000 clones, roughly 93% of them found once; the top ten carry 1% to 1.5%. Whole-study results and caveats: Researchers found GvH clones in recipient marrow, and some showed up first in ileum or blood.

The V gene is TRBV7-9, the J gene TRBJ2-7; 10 nucleotides match TRBD2. This material consisted of unstimulated CD8+ T cells sorted from spleen or lymph node cells, taken before intestinal transplant. This sequence was found in a human donor who received an intestinal transplant. Here the CDR3 DNA reads TGTGCCAGCAGCCGAACAACCGGGACTAGCGTGGACTACGAGCAGTACTTC. Residues: CASSRTTGTSVDYEQYF.